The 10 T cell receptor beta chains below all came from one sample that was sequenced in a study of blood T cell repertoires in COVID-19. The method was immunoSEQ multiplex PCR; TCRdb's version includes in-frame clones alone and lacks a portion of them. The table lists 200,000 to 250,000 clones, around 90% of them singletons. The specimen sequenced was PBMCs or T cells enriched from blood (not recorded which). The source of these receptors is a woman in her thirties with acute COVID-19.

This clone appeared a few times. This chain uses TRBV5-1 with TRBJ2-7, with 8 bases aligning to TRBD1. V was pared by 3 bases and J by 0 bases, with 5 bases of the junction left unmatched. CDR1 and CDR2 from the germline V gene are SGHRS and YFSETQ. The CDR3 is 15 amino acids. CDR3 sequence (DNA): TGCGCCAGCAGCTGGACAGGGACCCTCTCCTACGAGCAGTACTTC. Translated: CASSWTGTLSYEQYF.

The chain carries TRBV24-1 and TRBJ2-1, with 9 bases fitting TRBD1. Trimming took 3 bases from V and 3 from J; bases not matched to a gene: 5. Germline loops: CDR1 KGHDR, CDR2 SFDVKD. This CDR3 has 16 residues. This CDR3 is CATSDVTGGDYNEQFF. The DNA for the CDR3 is TGTGCCACCAGTGATGTAACAGGGGGCGACTACAATGAGCAGTTCTTC.

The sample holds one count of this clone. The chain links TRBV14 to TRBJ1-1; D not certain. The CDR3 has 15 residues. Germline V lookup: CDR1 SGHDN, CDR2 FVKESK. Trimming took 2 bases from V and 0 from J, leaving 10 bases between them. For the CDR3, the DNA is TGTGCCAGCAGCCAATACGGGAACCTGAACACTGAAGCTTTCTTT. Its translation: CASSQYGNLNTEAFF. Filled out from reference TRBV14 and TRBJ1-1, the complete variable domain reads EAGVTQFPSHSVIEKGQTVTLRCDPISGHDNLYWYRRVMGKEIKFLLHFVKESKQDESGMPNNRFLAERTGGTYSTLKVQPAELEDSGVYFCASSQYGNLNTEAFFGQGTRLTVV.

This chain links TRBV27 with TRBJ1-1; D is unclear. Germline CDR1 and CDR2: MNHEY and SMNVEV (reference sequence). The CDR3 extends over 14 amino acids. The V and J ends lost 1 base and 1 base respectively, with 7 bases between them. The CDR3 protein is CASSLLAGNTEAFF. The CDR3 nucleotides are TGTGCCAGCAGTTTATTGGCAGGGAACACTGAAGCTTTCTTT.

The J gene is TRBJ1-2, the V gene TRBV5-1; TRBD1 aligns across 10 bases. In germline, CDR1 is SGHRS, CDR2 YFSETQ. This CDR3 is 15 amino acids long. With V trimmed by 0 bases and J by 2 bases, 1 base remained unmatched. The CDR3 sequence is CASSLGGQGNYGYTF. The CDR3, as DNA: TGCGCCAGCAGCTTGGGGGGACAGGGGAACTATGGCTACACCTTC.

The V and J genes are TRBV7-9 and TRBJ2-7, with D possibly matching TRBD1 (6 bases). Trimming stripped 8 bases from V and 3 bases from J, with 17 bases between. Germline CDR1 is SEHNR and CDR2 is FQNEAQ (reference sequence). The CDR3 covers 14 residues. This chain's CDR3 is CASDNIEDSYEQYF. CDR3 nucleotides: TGTGCCAGCGATAATATTGAGGACAGCTACGAGCAGTACTTC. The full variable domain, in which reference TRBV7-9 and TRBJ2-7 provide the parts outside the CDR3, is DTGVSQNPRHKITKRGQNVTFRCDPISEHNRLYWYRQTLGQGPEFLTYFQNEAQLEKSRLLSDRFSAERPKGSFSTLEIQRTEQGDSAMYLCASDNIEDSYEQYFGPGTRLTVT.

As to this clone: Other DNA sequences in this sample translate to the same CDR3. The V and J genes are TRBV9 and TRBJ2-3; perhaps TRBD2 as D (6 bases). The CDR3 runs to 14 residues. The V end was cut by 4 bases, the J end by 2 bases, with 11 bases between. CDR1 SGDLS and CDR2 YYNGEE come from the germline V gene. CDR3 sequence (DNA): TGTGCCAGCAGCCTACTAGCTTCCACAGATACGCAGTATTTT. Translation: CASSLLASTDTQYF.

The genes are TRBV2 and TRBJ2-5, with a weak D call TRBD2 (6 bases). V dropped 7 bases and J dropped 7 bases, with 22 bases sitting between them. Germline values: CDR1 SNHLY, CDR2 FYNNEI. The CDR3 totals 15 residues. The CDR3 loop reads CASNVAEVRERTQYF. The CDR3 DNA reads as TGTGCCAGCAATGTAGCGGAGGTTCGGGAAAGGACCCAGTACTTC.

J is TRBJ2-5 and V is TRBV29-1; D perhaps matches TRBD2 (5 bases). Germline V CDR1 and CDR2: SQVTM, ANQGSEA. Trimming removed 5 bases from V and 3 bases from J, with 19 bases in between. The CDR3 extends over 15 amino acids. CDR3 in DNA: TGCAGCGTTTCCCTCCTCTGGGGAGCTGAAGAGACCCAGTACTTC. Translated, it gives CSVSLLWGAEETQYF.

In nucleotides, the CDR3 is TGTGCCAGTAGGGGAAGCAGGGGCCCTACAGATACGCAGTATTTT. Amino acids: CASRGSRGPTDTQYF. The rearrangement links TRBV28 to TRBJ2-3, with a possible D match to TRBD1 (6 bases). The length of the CDR3 is 15 residues. Per the germline V gene, CDR1 is MDHEN and CDR2 is SYDVKM. Trimming removed 9 bases from V and 3 bases from J, with 19 bases in between. The complete variable domain, with remaining parts taken from reference TRBV28 and TRBJ2-3, reads DVKVTQSSRYLVKRTGEKVFLECVQDMDHENMFWYRQDPGLGLRLIYFSYDVKMKEKGDIPEGYSVSREKKERFSLILESASTNQTSMYLCASRGSRGPTDTQYFGPGTRLTVL.